The entry below gives a single T cell receptor (beta chain) sequence along with its context. Its antigen remains unknown. Reverse transcribed after extraction, RNA yielded cDNA as the sequencing template. The assay was immunoSEQ multiplex PCR, and TCRdb's table has in-frame clones only and misses some. This table has more than 200,000 clones, roughly 69% appearing once. This sample was taken from a study of CD8+ T cells in alopecia areata. Whole-study context: Tofacitinib administration to treated patients was oral, at 5 to 10 mg twice daily.

The study's findings and limits: Higher clonality than in normal scalp was seen in lesional scalp, especially alopecia totalis/universalis.

Germline V gives CDR1 SGHAT, CDR2 FQNNGV. V lost 5 bases to trimming and J lost 9 bases, with 14 bases between them. The CDR3 has 13 amino acids. The sample consisted of CD4+ T cells sorted from blood, taken at week 0. V and J are TRBV11-2 and TRBJ2-4; a weak D match, TRBD2 (6 bases). This sequence originates from a human donor with alopecia areata. The CDR3 DNA is TGTGCCAGCAGCCCTGGGACGGAGGGCATTCAGTACTTC. Its protein product is CASSPGTEGIQYF.